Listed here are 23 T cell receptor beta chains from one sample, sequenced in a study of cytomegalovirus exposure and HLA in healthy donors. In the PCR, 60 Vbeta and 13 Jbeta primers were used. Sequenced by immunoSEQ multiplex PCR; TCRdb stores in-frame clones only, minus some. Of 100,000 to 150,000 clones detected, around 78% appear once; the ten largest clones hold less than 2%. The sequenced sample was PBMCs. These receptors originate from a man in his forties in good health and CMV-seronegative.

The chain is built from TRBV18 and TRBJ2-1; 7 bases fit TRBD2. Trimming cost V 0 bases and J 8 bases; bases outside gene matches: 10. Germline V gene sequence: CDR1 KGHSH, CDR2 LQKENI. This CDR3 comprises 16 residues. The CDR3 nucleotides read TGTGCCAGCTCACCACCCCAAGGCGGGAGTGGCGATGAGCAGTTCTTC. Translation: CASSPPQGGSGDEQFF.

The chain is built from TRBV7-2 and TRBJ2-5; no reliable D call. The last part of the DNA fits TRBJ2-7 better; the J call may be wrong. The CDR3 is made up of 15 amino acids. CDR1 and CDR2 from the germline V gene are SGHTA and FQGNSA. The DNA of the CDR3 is TGTGCCAGCAGCTTAGCGTCTCCAGCAGACTACGAGCAGTACTTC. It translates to CASSLASPADYEQYF.

The CDR3 bases are TGTGCCAGCAGCTTAACAGGGAACGGCTACGAGCAGTACTTC. Translated: CASSLTGNGYEQYF. This chain joins TRBV9 and TRBJ2-7; TRBD1 might be the D (6 bases). CDR1 SGDLS and CDR2 YYNGEE come from the germline V gene. This CDR3 has 14 amino acids. Trimming removed 4 bases at V and 3 bases at J, with 14 bases between.

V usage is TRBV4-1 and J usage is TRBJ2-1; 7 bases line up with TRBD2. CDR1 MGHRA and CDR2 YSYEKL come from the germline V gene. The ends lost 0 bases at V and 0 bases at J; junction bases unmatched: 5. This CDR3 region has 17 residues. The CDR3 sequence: CASSQDISGFSYNEQFF. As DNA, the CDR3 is TGCGCCAGCAGCCAAGATATTAGCGGGTTCTCCTACAATGAGCAGTTCTTC.

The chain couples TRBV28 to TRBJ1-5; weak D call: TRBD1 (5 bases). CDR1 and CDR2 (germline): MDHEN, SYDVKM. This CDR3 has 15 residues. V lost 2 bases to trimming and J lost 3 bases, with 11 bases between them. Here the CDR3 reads CASSLGEGYNQPQHF. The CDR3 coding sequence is TGTGCCAGCAGTTTAGGGGAGGGGTACAATCAGCCCCAGCATTTT.

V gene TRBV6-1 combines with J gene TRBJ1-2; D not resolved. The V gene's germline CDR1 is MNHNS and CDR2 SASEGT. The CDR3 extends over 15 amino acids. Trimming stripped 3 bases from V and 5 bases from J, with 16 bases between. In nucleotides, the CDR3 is TGTGCCAGCAGTGAGGTCTGGCAGGCGTATTATGGCTACACCTTC. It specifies CASSEVWQAYYGYTF.

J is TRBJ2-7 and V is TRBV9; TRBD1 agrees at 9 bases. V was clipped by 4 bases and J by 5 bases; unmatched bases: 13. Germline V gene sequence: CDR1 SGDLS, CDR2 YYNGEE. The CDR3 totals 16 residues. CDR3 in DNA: TGTGCCAGCAGCCCGAGATCCGGGACAGGGATAAACGAGCAGTACTTC. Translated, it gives CASSPRSGTGINEQYF.

The CDR3 spells CAWTSPGYNQPQHF. The CDR3, as DNA: TGTGCCTGGACTTCGCCAGGTTACAATCAGCCCCAGCATTTT. The chain recombines TRBV30 with TRBJ1-5, with D unclear. The V gene's germline CDR1 is GTSNPN and CDR2 SVGIG (reference sequence). The CDR3 is made up of 14 amino acids. The V gene lost 4 bases and the J gene lost 3 bases, with 13 bases spanning the gap.

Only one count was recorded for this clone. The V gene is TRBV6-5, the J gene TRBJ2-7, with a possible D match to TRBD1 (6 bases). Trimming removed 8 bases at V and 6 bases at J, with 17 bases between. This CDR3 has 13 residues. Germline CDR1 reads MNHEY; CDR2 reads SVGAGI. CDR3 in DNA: TGTGCCAGCGGAACAGGGCTCGTGGGCGAGCAGTACTTC. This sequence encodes CASGTGLVGEQYF.

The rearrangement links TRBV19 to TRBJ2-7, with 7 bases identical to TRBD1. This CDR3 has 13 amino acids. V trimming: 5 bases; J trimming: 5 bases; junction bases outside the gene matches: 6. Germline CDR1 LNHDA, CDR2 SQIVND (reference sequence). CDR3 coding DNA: TGTGCCAGTAGTCCCAGGGGGAGAAACGAGCAGTACTTC. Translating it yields CASSPRGRNEQYF. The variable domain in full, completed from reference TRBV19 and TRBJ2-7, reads DGGITQSPKYLFRKEGQNVTLSCEQNLNHDAMYWYRQDPGQGLRLIYYSQIVNDFQKGDIAEGYSVSREKKESFPLTVTSAQKNPTAFYLCASSPRGRNEQYFGPGTRLTVT.

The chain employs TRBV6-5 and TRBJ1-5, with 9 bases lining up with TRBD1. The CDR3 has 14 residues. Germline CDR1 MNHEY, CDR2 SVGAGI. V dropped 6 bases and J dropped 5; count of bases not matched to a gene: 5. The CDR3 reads CASRPQGADQPQHF. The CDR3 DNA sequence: TGTGCCAGCAGGCCACAGGGGGCAGATCAGCCCCAGCATTTT.

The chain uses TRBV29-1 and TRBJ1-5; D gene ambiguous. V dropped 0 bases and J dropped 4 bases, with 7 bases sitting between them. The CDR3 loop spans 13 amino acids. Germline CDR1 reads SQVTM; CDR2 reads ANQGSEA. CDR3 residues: CSVEEQRNQPQHF. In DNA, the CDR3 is TGCAGCGTTGAAGAACAGAGAAATCAGCCCCAGCATTTT.

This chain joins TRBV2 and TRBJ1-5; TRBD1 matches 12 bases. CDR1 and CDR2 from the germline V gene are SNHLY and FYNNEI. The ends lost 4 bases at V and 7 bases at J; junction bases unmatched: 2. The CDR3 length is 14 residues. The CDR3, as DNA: TGTGCCAGCAGTGCCGGGACAGGGGGCCAGCCCCAGCATTTT. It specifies CASSAGTGGQPQHF.

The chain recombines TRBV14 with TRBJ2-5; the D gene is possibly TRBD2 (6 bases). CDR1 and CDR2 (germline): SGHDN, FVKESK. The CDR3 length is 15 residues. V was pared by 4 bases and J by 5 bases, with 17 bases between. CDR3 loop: CASSRTVGLWETQYF. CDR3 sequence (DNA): TGTGCCAGCAGCCGAACGGTCGGACTATGGGAGACCCAGTACTTC.

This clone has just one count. CDR3 sequence reads: CASGAGVLETQYF. DNA for the CDR3: TGTGCCAGCGGAGCGGGAGTATTGGAGACCCAGTACTTC. The chain has TRBV25-1 and TRBJ2-5, with 8 bases matching TRBD2. V dropped 8 bases and J dropped 5; count of bases not matched to a gene: 7. Germline-derived CDR1 and CDR2 are MGHDK and SYGVNS. The CDR3 is made up of 13 amino acids. Filled out from reference TRBV25-1 and TRBJ2-5, the complete variable domain reads EADIYQTPRYLVIGTGKKITLECSQTMGHDKMYWYQQDPGMELHLIHYSYGVNSTEKGDLSSESTVSRIRTEHFPLTLESARPSHTSQYLCASGAGVLETQYFGPGTRLLVL.

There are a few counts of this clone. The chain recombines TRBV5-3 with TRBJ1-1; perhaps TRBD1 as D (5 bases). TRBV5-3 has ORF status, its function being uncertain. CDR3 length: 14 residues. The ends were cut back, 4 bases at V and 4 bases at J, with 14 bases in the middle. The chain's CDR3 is CARSPRTHSTEAFF. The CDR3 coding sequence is TGTGCCAGAAGCCCCCGGACACACTCCACTGAAGCTTTCTTT.

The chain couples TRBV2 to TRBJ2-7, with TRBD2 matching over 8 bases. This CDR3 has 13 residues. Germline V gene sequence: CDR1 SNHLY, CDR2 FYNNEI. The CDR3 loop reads CGDSGGGIYEQYF. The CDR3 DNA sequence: TGTGGCGACTCCGGGGGGGGCATCTACGAGCAGTACTTC.

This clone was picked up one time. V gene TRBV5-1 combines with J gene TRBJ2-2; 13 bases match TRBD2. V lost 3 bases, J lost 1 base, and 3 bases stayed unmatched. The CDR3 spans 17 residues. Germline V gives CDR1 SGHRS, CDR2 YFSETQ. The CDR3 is CASSSGLAGVNTGELFF. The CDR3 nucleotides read TGCGCCAGCAGCTCAGGACTAGCGGGGGTGAACACCGGGGAGCTGTTTTTT.

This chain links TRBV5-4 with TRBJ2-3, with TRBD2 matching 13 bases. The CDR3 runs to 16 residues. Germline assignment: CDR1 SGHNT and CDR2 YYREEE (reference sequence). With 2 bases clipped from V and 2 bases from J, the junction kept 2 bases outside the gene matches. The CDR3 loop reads CASSLLAGGHTDTQYF. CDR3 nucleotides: TGTGCCAGCAGCTTACTAGCGGGGGGGCACACAGATACGCAGTATTTT.

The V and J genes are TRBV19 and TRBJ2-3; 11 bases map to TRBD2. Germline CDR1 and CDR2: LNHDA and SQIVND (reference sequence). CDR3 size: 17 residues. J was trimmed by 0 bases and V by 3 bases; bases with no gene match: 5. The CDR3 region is CASSITSGSLSTDTQYF. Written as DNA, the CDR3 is TGTGCCAGTAGTATCACTAGCGGGAGTCTCAGCACAGATACGCAGTATTTT. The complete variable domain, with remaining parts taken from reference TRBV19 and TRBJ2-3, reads DGGITQSPKYLFRKEGQNVTLSCEQNLNHDAMYWYRQDPGQGLRLIYYSQIVNDFQKGDIAEGYSVSREKKESFPLTVTSAQKNPTAFYLCASSITSGSLSTDTQYFGPGTRLTVL.

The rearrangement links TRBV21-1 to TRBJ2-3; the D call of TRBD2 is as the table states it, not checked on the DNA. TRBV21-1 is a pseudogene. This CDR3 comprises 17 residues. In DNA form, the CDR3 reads TGTGCCAGCAGCCCAAGGAAGCGGGAGGGTTGCACAGATACGCAGTATTTT. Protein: CASSPRKREGCTDTQYF.

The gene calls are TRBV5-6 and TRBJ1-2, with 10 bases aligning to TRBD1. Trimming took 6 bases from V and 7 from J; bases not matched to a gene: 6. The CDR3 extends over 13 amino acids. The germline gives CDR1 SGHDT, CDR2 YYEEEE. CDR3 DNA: TGTGCCAGCAACATGCGGGACAGGGGTGGCTACACCTTC. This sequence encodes CASNMRDRGGYTF.

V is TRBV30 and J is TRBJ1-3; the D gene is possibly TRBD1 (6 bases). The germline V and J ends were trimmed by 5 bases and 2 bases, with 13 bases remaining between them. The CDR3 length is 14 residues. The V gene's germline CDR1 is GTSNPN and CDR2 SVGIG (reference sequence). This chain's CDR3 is CAWQQGKAGNTIYF. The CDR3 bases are TGTGCCTGGCAGCAGGGGAAGGCTGGAAACACCATATATTTT.